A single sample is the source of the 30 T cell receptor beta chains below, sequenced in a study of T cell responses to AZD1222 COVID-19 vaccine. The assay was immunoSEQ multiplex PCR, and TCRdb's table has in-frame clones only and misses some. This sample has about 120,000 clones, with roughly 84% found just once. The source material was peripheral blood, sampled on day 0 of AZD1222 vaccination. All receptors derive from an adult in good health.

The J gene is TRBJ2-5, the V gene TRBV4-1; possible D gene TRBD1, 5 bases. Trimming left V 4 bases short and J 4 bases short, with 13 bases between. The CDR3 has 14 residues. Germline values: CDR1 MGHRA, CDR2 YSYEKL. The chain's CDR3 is CASSPMGLGETQYF. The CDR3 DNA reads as TGCGCCAGCAGCCCTATGGGGCTGGGAGAGACCCAGTACTTC.

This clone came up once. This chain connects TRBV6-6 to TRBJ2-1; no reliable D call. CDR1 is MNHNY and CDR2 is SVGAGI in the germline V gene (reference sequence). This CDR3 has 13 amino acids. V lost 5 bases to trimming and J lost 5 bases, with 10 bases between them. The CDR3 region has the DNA TGTGCCAGCAGTCGTCTTTGGAACAATGAGCAGTTCTTC. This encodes CASSRLWNNEQFF.

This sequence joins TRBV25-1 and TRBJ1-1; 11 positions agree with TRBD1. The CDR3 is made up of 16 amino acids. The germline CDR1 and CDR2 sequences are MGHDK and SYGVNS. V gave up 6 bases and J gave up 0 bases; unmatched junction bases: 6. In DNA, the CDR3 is TGTGCCAGCAGGGGACAGGGGGGGGTTTTGAACACTGAAGCTTTCTTT. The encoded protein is CASRGQGGVLNTEAFF.

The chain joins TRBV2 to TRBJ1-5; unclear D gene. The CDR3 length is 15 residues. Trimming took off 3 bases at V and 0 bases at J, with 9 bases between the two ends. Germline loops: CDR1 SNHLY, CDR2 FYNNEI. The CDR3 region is CASSEFGLSNQPQHF. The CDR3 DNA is TGTGCCAGCAGTGAGTTTGGCCTTAGCAATCAGCCCCAGCATTTT.

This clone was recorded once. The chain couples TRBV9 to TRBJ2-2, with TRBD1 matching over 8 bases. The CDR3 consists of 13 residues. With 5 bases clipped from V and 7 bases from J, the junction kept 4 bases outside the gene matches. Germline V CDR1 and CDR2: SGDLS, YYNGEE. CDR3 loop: CASSEDRGGELFF. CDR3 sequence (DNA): TGTGCCAGCAGTGAAGACAGGGGCGGGGAGCTGTTTTTT.

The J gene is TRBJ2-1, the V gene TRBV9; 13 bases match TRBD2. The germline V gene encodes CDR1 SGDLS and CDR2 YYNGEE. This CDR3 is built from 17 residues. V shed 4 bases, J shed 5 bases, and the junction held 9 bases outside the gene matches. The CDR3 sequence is CASSPTSGGALDNEQFF. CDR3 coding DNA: TGTGCCAGCAGCCCCACTAGCGGGGGGGCTCTTGACAATGAGCAGTTCTTC.

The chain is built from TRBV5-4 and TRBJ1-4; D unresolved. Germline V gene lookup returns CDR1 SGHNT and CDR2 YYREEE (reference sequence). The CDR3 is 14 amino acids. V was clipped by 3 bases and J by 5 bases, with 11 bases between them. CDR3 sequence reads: CASSSSGYNEKLFF. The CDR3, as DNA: TGTGCCAGCAGCTCTAGTGGGTACAATGAAAAACTGTTTTTT.

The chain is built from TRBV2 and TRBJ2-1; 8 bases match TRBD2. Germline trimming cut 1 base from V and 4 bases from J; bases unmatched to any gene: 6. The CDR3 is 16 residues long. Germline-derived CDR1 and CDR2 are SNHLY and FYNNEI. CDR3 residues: CASSEEGAGAYNEQFF. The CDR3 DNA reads TGTGCCAGCAGTGAAGAGGGAGCGGGGGCGTACAATGAGCAGTTCTTC.

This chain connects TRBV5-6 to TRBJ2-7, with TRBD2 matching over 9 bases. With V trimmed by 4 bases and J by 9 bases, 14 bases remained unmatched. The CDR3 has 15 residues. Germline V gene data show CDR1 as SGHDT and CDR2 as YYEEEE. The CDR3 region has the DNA TGTGCCAGCAGCGCCTTAGCGGGGGCTTCACGGGGGCAGTACTTC. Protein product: CASSALAGASRGQYF. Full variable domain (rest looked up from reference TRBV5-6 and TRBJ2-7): DAGVTQSPTHLIKTRGQQVTLRCSPKSGHDTVSWYQQALGQGPQFIFQYYEEEERQRGNFPDRFSGHQFPNYSSELNVNALLLGDSALYLCASSALAGASRGQYFGPGTRLTVT.

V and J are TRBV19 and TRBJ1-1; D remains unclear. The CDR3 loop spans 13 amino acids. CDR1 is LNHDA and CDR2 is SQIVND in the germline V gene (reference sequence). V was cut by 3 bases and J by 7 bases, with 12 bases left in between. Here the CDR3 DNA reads TGTGCCAGTAGTATCGGTGGGGTGAGTGAAGCTTTCTTT. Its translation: CASSIGGVSEAFF. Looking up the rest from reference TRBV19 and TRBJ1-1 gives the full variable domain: DGGITQSPKYLFRKEGQNVTLSCEQNLNHDAMYWYRQDPGQGLRLIYYSQIVNDFQKGDIAEGYSVSREKKESFPLTVTSAQKNPTAFYLCASSIGGVSEAFFGQGTRLTVV.

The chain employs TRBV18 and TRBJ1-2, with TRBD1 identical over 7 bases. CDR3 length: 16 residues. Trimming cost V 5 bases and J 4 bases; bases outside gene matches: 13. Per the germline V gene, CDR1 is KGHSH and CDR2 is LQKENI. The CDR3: CASSTTGDLSFYGYTF. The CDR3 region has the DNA TGTGCCAGCTCAACAACAGGGGACCTGTCGTTCTATGGCTACACCTTC.

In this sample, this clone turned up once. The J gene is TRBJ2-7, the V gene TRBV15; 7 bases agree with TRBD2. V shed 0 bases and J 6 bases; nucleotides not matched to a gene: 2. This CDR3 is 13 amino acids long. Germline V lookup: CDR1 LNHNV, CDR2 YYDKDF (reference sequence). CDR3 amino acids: CATSRDSGGEQYF. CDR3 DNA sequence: TGTGCCACCAGCAGAGATTCGGGGGGCGAGCAGTACTTC.

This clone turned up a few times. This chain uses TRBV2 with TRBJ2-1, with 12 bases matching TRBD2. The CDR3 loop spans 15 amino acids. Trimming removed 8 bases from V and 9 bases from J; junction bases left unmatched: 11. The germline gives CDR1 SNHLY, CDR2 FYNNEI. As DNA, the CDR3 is TGTGCCAGCGCCCCGACTAGCGGGGGTAGAGGTGAGCAGTTCTTC. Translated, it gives CASAPTSGGRGEQFF. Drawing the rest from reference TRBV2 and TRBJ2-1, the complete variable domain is EPEVTQTPSHQVTQMGQEVILRCVPISNHLYFYWYRQILGQKVEFLVSFYNNEISEKSEIFDDQFSVERPDGSNFTLKIRSTKLEDSAMYFCASAPTSGGRGEQFFGPGTRLTVL.

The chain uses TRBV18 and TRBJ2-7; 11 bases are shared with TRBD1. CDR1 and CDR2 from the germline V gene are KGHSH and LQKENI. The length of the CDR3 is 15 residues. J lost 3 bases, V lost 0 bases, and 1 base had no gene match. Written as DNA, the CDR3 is TGTGCCAGCTCACCACCGGGACAGGGGGTCTACGAGCAGTACTTC. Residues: CASSPPGQGVYEQYF.

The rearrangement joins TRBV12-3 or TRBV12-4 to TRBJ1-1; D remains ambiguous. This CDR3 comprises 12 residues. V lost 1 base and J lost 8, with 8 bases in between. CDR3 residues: CASSLVGLEAFF. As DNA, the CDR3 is TGTGCCAGCAGTTTAGTGGGTTTGGAAGCTTTCTTT.

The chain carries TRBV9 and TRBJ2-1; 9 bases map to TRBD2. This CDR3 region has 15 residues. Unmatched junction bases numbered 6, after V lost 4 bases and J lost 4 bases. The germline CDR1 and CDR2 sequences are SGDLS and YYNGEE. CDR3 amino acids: CASSIAGEPYNEQFF. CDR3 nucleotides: TGTGCCAGCAGCATAGCGGGGGAACCTTACAATGAGCAGTTCTTC.

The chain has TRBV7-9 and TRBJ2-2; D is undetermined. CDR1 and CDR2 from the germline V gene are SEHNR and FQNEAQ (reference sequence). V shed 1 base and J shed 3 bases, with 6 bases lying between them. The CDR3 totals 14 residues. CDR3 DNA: TGTGCCAGCAGCTTAGTTCTGGACACCGGGGAGCTGTTTTTT. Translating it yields CASSLVLDTGELFF.

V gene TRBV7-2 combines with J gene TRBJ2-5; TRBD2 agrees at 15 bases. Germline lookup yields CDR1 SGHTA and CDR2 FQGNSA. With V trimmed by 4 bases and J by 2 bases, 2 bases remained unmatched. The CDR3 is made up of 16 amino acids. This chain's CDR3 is CASSSGLAGGQETQYF. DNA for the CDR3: TGTGCCAGCAGCTCCGGACTAGCGGGGGGGCAAGAGACCCAGTACTTC.

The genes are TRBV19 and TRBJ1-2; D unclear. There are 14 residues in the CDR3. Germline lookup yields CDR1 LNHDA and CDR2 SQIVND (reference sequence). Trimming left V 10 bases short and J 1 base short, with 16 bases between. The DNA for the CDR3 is TGTGCCACCTCAGTACTTTACGGTAACTATGGCTACACCTTC. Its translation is CATSVLYGNYGYTF.

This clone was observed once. The CDR3 sequence: CASSTSGTGTDTQYF. The CDR3 bases are TGCGCCAGCAGCACGTCCGGGACAGGGACAGATACGCAGTATTTT. The chain is built from TRBV5-1 and TRBJ2-3, with 9 bases fitting TRBD1. J gave up 3 bases and V 4 bases, and 6 bases lay outside the gene matches. Per germline, CDR1 SGHRS and CDR2 YFSETQ. This CDR3 region has 15 residues.

This chain's CDR3 is CAIRGTGGGSGNTIYF. DNA for the CDR3: TGTGCCATCAGGGGGACAGGAGGAGGCTCTGGAAACACCATATATTTT. This chain joins TRBV10-3 and TRBJ1-3; 8 bases fit TRBD1. This CDR3 has 16 amino acids. Germline CDR1 ENHRY, CDR2 SYGVKD. V shed 6 bases, J shed 0 bases, and the junction held 7 bases outside the gene matches.

CDR3 sequence reads: CASSAGTGYDGYTF. CDR3 nucleotide sequence: TGTGCCAGTAGTGCCGGGACAGGGTATGATGGCTACACCTTC. The V call is TRBV19, the J call TRBJ1-2; 9 nucleotides line up with TRBD1. Germline V CDR1 and CDR2: LNHDA, SQIVND (reference sequence). CDR3 size: 14 residues. J was trimmed by 6 bases and V by 5 bases; bases with no gene match: 7. The full variable domain, rest sourced from reference TRBV19 and TRBJ1-2, is DGGITQSPKYLFRKEGQNVTLSCEQNLNHDAMYWYRQDPGQGLRLIYYSQIVNDFQKGDIAEGYSVSREKKESFPLTVTSAQKNPTAFYLCASSAGTGYDGYTFGSGTRLTVV.

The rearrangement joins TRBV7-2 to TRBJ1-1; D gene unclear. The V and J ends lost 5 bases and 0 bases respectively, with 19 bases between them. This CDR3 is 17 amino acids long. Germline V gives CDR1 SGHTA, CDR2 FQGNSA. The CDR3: CASSARTDGIMNTEAFF. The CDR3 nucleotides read TGTGCCAGCAGCGCCCGGACGGACGGGATCATGAACACTGAAGCTTTCTTT.

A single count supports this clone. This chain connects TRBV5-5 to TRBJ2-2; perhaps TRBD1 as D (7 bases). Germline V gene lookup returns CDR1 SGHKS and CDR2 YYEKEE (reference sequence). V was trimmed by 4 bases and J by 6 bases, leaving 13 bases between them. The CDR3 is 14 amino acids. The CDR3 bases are TGTGCCAGCAGCGGGAGGACAGGCCCCGGGGAGCTGTTTTTT. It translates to CASSGRTGPGELFF.

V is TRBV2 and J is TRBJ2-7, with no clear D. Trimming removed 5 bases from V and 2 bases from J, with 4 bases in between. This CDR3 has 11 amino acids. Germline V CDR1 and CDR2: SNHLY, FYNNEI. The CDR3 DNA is TGTGCCAGCAGTCAAACCTACGAGCAGTACTTC. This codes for CASSQTYEQYF.

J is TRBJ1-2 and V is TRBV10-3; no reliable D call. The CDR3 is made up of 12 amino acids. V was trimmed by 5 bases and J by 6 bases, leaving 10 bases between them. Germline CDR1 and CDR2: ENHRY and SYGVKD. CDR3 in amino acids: CAISPDRDGYTF. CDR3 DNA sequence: TGTGCCATCAGTCCTGACCGGGATGGCTACACCTTC.

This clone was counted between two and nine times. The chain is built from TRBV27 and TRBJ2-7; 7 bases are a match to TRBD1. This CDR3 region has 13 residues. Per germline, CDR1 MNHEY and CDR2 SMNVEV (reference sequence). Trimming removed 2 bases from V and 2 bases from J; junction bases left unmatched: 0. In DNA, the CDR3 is TGTGCCAGCAGTTTAGGGACAGCCTACGAGCAGTACTTC. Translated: CASSLGTAYEQYF.

CDR3 protein: CASSLAGGTDTQYF. DNA of the CDR3: TGTGCCAGCAGCTTAGCGGGGGGCACAGATACGCAGTATTTT. The rearrangement uses TRBV7-2 and TRBJ2-3; D is tentatively TRBD1 or TRBD2 (5 bases each). Germline-derived CDR1 and CDR2 are SGHTA and FQGNSA. The CDR3 sequence is 14 residues long. The germline V and J ends were trimmed by 0 bases and 1 base, with 5 bases remaining between them.

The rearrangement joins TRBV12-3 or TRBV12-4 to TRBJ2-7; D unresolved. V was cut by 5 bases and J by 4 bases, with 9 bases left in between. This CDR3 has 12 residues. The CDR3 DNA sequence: TGTGCCAGCAGTACTATCTTGTACGAGCAGTACTTC. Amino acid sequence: CASSTILYEQYF.

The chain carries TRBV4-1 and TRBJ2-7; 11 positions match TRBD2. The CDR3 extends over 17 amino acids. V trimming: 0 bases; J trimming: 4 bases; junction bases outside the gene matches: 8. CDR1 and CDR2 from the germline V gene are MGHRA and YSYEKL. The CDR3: CASSQEMVAGGIYEQYF. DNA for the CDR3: TGCGCCAGCAGCCAAGAAATGGTAGCGGGGGGGATATACGAGCAGTACTTC.